These 9 T cell receptor beta chains were all obtained from the same sample, sequenced in a study of graft-versus-host responses after intestinal transplantation. Clones were read by immunoSEQ multiplex PCR, and TCRdb kept only the in-frame ones, dropping some. Of about 120,000 clones listed, 85% to 95% are singletons. These receptors have no known antigen. The sample was unstimulated CD4+ T cells sorted from spleen or lymph node cells, taken before intestinal transplant. The receptor set was obtained from a human donor who received an intestinal transplant.

This chain connects TRBV9 to TRBJ1-1; 8 nucleotides match TRBD1. The CDR3 runs 14 residues. J lost 1 base, V lost 4 bases, and 3 bases had no gene match. The germline CDR1 and CDR2 sequences are SGDLS and YYNGEE. CDR3 loop: CASSPRGRNTEAFF. The DNA of the CDR3 is TGTGCCAGCAGCCCCAGGGGGCGGAACACTGAAGCTTTCTTT.

The chain has TRBV28 and TRBJ2-1; D call uncertain. Germline CDR1 and CDR2: MDHEN and SYDVKM. The CDR3 runs 15 residues. V was trimmed by 6 bases and J by 5 bases, leaving 17 bases between them. The CDR3 DNA reads TGTGCCAGCAGCTCAATTAACTGGTACAACAATGAGCAGTTCTTC. It yields the protein CASSSINWYNNEQFF.

The chain employs TRBV30 and TRBJ2-7, with D uncertain. Germline CDR1 and CDR2: GTSNPN and SVGIG (reference sequence). CDR3 length: 11 amino acids. The V and J ends lost 2 bases and 4 bases respectively, with 6 bases between them. CDR3 nucleotide sequence: TGTGCCTGGAGTCTTCTGTACGAGCAGTACTTC. Amino acids: CAWSLLYEQYF.

The chain combines TRBV18 with TRBJ2-5, with D possibly matching TRBD1 (5 bases). V was pared by 1 base and J by 9 bases, with 12 bases between. CDR3 length: 13 amino acids. CDR1 KGHSH and CDR2 LQKENI come from the germline V gene. CDR3 sequence reads: CASSPLREGAQYF. DNA of the CDR3: TGTGCCAGCTCACCACTCAGGGAAGGTGCCCAGTACTTC.

The V gene is TRBV28, the J gene TRBJ2-7, with 14 bases matching TRBD2. The germline gives CDR1 MDHEN, CDR2 SYDVKM. The V gene end was trimmed by 5 bases and the J gene end by 4 bases; junction bases not matched to a gene: 7. The CDR3 has 16 amino acids. The CDR3 coding sequence is TGTGCCAGCAGTACCCGGACTAGCGGGAGGAGGTACGAGCAGTACTTC. It yields the protein CASSTRTSGRRYEQYF.

Here the CDR3 DNA reads TGCGCCAGCAGCTTTGGGGTCCGTGGAAACACCATATATTTT. It yields the protein CASSFGVRGNTIYF. The chain links TRBV5-1 to TRBJ1-3; D is undetermined. Germline lookup yields CDR1 SGHRS and CDR2 YFSETQ. Trimming left V 2 bases short and J 3 bases short, with 9 bases between. This CDR3 region has 14 residues.

This chain uses TRBV30 with TRBJ2-5; no definite D call. Germline lookup yields CDR1 GTSNPN and CDR2 SVGIG (reference sequence). CDR3 size: 12 residues. Trimming shortened V by 0 bases and J by 1 base, and 3 bases separated the two germline ends. Here the CDR3 reads CAWSVSQETQYF. The CDR3 nucleotides read TGTGCCTGGAGTGTGAGCCAAGAGACCCAGTACTTC.

The chain is built from TRBV28 and TRBJ1-4; D not resolved. Germline-derived CDR1 and CDR2 are MDHEN and SYDVKM. Trimming cost V 6 bases and J 6 bases, with 14 bases left between them. The CDR3 contains 14 residues. This chain's CDR3 is CASSRRTEHEKLFF. CDR3 DNA sequence: TGTGCCAGCAGCCGACGGACGGAGCATGAAAAACTGTTTTTT.

There are a few counts of this clone. The V gene is TRBV30, the J gene TRBJ1-5; D remains unclear. The CDR3 consists of 13 residues. Germline V CDR1 and CDR2: GTSNPN, SVGIG (reference sequence). Trimming took off 3 bases at V and 3 bases at J, with 9 bases between the two ends. DNA for the CDR3: TGTGCCTGGAGCCAGCAGGCCAATCAGCCCCAGCATTTT. It is translated as CAWSQQANQPQHF.